The 16 T cell receptor beta chains below were found in one sample sequenced in a study of T cells expressing NK-cell markers. For each CDR3 protein, TCRdb gives one entry from its re-call of the 5' RACE reads, without DNA. This sample's clone table lists 450,000 to 600,000 distinct CDR3 sequences. The sequencing sample was made of blood T cells: a sorted CD56 or NKG2C T cell subset, CD4+ or CD8+ T cells, or bulk PBMC T cells (not recorded which). These receptors all come from a man aged 18 to 30 in good health.

The CDR3 sequence: CASSLRTSSYNEQFF. The J gene is TRBJ2-1, the V gene TRBV7-2. Germline loops: CDR1 SGHTA, CDR2 FQGNSA. The length of the CDR3 is 15 residues.

This chain connects TRBV18 to TRBJ2-3. The germline gives CDR1 KGHSH, CDR2 LQKENI. This CDR3 is built from 16 residues. The CDR3 protein is CASSPPRRTSTDTQYF.

The chain carries TRBV20-1 and TRBJ2-5; TCRdb's D call, TRBD2, is unchecked because there is no DNA. The germline CDR1 and CDR2 sequences are DFQATT and SNEGSKA (reference sequence). This CDR3 comprises 16 residues. CDR3 in amino acids: CSASPLAGGIQETQYF.

The genes are TRBV20-1 and TRBJ2-7; the D call of TRBD1 rests on TCRdb alone, since no DNA is present to check it. CDR3 length: 12 residues. Germline V lookup: CDR1 DFQATT, CDR2 SNEGSKA (reference sequence). CDR3 residues: CSARDTGSEQYF.

CDR3 residues: CASRQGPLSDTEAFF. The chain combines TRBV5-1 with TRBJ1-1; the TCRdb call, TRBD1, lacks DNA for checking. Germline V gene lookup returns CDR1 SGHRS and CDR2 YFSETQ. This CDR3 region has 15 residues.

Here the CDR3 reads CASSFRLGGTGQPQHF. The chain links TRBV7-2 to TRBJ1-5; TCRdb reports TRBD1, a call that lacks DNA to check it against. Per germline, CDR1 SGHTA and CDR2 FQGNSA. The CDR3 is made up of 16 amino acids.

The chain links TRBV12-3 or TRBV12-4 to TRBJ2-5; TCRdb names TRBD1, which stays unverified in the absence of DNA. The CDR3 contains 14 residues. The CDR3 protein is CASSFGGGQETQYF.

The chain couples TRBV24-1 to TRBJ1-2. CDR3 length equals 12 residues. The germline gives CDR1 KGHDR, CDR2 SFDVKD. CDR3 region: CATSDLGEGYTF.

The chain recombines TRBV5-6 with TRBJ2-6; TCRdb calls TRBD2, which cannot be checked without DNA. There are 12 residues in the CDR3. Germline V gene lookup returns CDR1 SGHDT and CDR2 YYEEEE. CDR3 sequence reads: CASSLGEAVLTF.

This rearrangement joins TRBV7-2 to TRBJ2-1; the TRBD1 assignment by TCRdb is unverifiable without DNA. The CDR3 totals 12 residues. Germline assignment: CDR1 SGHTA and CDR2 FQGNSA. CDR3 protein: CASSTAPKEQFF.

The chain couples TRBV6-5 to TRBJ1-1; TCRdb lists TRBD1, though no DNA is available to test this call. The germline CDR1 and CDR2 sequences are MNHEY and SVGAGI. The CDR3 loop spans 18 amino acids. CDR3 protein: CASTERGIFSSSYSEAFF.

This chain links TRBV6-5 with TRBJ1-4. The CDR3 spans 14 residues. Germline V CDR1 and CDR2: MNHEY, SVGAGI. CDR3 loop: CASSYRKGDEKLFF.

The V gene is TRBV27, the J gene TRBJ2-4; TCRdb reports TRBD2, a call that lacks DNA to check it against. The CDR3 spans 12 residues. From germline, CDR1 is MNHEY and CDR2 SMNVEV (reference sequence). The CDR3: CASGPGSNIQYF.

The chain employs TRBV28 and TRBJ1-2; with no DNA, the TCRdb D assignment of TRBD1 cannot be verified. The CDR3 runs to 15 residues. CDR1 MDHEN and CDR2 SYDVKM come from the germline V gene. CDR3 in amino acids: CASSTRDRGFFGYTF.

CDR3 protein: CASSLVGRVNIQYF. The chain joins TRBV5-4 to TRBJ2-4; the D gene TCRdb calls, TRBD1, cannot be checked with no DNA. Germline V gives CDR1 SGHNT, CDR2 YYREEE (reference sequence). The CDR3 is made up of 14 amino acids.

This chain connects TRBV9 to TRBJ2-1; TCRdb indicates TRBD2, and absent DNA this call remains unverified. The CDR3 runs 15 residues. Germline V gene sequence: CDR1 SGDLS, CDR2 YYNGEE. The chain's CDR3 is CASSEGLYLNNEQFF.